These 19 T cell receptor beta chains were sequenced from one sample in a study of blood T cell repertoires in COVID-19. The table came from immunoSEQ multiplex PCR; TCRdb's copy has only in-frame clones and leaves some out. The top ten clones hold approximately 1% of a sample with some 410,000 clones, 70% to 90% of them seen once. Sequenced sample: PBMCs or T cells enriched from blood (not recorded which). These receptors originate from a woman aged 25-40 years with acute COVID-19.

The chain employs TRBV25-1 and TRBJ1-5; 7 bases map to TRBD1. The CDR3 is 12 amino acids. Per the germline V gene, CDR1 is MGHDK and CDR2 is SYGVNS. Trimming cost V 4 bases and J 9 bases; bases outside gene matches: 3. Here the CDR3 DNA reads TGTGCCAGCAGTGGACAGGGTGGGCCCCAGCATTTT. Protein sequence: CASSGQGGPQHF. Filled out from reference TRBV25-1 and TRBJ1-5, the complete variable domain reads EADIYQTPRYLVIGTGKKITLECSQTMGHDKMYWYQQDPGMELHLIHYSYGVNSTEKGDLSSESTVSRIRTEHFPLTLESARPSHTSQYLCASSGQGGPQHFGDGTRLSIL.

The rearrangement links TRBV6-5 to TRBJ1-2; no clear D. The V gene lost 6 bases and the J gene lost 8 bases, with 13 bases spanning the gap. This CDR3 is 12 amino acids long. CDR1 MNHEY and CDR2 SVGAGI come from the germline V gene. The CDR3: CASRRGWLGYTF. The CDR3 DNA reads TGTGCCAGCAGGAGAGGGTGGTTGGGCTACACCTTC.

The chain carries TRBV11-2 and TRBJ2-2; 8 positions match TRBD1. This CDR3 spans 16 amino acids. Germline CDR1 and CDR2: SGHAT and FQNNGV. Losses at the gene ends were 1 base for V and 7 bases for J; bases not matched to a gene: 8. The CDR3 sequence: CASSLVRGRNDGELFF. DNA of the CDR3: TGTGCCAGCAGCTTAGTCAGGGGGCGAAATGACGGGGAGCTGTTTTTT. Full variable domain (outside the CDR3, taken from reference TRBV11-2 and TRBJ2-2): EAGVAQSPRYKIIEKRQSVAFWCNPISGHATLYWYQQILGQGPKLLIQFQNNGVVDDSQLPKDRFSAERLKGVDSTLKIQPAKLEDSAVYLCASSLVRGRNDGELFFGEGSRLTVL.

The CDR3 DNA sequence: TGTGCCAGTAAACTAGCGGGGGTCTACGAGCAGTACTTC. The encoded protein is CASKLAGVYEQYF. This chain uses TRBV13 with TRBJ2-7, with TRBD2 identical over 11 bases. This CDR3 is 13 amino acids long. From germline, CDR1 is PRHDT and CDR2 FYEKMQ (reference sequence). V gave up 9 bases and J gave up 3 bases; unmatched junction bases: 4.

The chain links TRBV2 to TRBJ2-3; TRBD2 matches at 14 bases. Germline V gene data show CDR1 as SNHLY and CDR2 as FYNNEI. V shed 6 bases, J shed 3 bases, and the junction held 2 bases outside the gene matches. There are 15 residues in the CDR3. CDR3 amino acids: CASRGTSGGTDTQYF. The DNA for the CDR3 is TGTGCCAGCAGGGGGACTAGCGGGGGAACAGATACGCAGTATTTT.

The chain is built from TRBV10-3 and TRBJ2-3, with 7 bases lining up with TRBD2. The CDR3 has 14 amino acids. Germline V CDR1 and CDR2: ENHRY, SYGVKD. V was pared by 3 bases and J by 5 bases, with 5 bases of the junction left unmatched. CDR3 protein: CAISDTGGGDTQYF. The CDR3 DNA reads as TGTGCCATCAGTGATACTGGGGGGGGAGATACGCAGTATTTT.

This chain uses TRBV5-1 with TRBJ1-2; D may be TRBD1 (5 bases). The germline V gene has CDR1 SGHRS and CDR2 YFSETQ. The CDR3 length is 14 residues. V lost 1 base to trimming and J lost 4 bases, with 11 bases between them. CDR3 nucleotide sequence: TGCGCCAGCAGCTTGAACAGGATCTCCTATGGCTACACCTTC. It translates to CASSLNRISYGYTF. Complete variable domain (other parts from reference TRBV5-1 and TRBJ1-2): KAGVTQTPRYLIKTRGQQVTLSCSPISGHRSVSWYQQTPGQGLQFLFEYFSETQRNKGNFPGRFSGRQFSNSRSEMNVSTLELGDSALYLCASSLNRISYGYTFGSGTRLTVV.

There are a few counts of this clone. The CDR3, as DNA: TGTGCCTGGACCCCGGACAGCTTTGGGGCCAACGTCCTGACTTTC. Translated, it gives CAWTPDSFGANVLTF. V gene TRBV30 combines with J gene TRBJ2-6; maybe TRBD1 (6 bases). Germline assignment: CDR1 GTSNPN and CDR2 SVGIG (reference sequence). Trimming took 4 bases from V and 3 from J, leaving 13 bases between them. The CDR3 extends over 15 amino acids.

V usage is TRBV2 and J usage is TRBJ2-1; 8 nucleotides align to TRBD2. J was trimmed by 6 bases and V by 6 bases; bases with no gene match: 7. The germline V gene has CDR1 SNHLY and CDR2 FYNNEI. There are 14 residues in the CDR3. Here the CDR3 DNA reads TGTGCCAGCAGGTCCAGGAGCGGGGGCAATGAGCAGTTCTTC. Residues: CASRSRSGGNEQFF.

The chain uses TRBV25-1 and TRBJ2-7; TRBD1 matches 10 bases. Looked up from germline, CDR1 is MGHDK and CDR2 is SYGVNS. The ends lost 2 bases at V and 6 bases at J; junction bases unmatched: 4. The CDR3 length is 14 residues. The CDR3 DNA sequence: TGTGCCAGCAGTGAACCCGGGACAGGGGCCGAGCAGTACTTC. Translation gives CASSEPGTGAEQYF.

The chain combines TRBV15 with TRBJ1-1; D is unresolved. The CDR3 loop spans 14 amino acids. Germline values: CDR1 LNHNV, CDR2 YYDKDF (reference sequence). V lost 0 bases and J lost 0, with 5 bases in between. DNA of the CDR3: TGTGCCACCAGCAGAGATCGGGTGAACACTGAAGCTTTCTTT. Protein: CATSRDRVNTEAFF.

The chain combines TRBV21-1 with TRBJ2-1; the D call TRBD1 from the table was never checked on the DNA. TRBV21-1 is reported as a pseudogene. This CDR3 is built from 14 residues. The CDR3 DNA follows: TGTGCCAGCAGCATGACAGGGTTCGCAGATGAGCAGTTCTTC. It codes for CASSMTGFADEQFF.

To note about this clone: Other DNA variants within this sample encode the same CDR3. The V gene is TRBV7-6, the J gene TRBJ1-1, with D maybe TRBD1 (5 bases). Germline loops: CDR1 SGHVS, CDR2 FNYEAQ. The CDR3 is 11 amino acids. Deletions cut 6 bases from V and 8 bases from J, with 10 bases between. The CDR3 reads CASSLNREAFF. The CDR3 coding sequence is TGTGCCAGCAGTTTAAACAGGGAAGCTTTCTTT.

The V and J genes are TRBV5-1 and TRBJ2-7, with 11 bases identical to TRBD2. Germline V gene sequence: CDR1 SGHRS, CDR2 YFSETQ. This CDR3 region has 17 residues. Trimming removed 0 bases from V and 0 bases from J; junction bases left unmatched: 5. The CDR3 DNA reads TGCGCCAGCAGCTTGGAACTAGCGGGGGACTCCTCCTACGAGCAGTACTTC. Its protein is CASSLELAGDSSYEQYF. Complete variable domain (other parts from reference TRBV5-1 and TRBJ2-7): KAGVTQTPRYLIKTRGQQVTLSCSPISGHRSVSWYQQTPGQGLQFLFEYFSETQRNKGNFPGRFSGRQFSNSRSEMNVSTLELGDSALYLCASSLELAGDSSYEQYFGPGTRLTVT.

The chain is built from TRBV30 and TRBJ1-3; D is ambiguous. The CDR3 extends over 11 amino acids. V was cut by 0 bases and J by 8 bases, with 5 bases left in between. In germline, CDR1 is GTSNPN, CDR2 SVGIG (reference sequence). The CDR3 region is CAWSVSYTIYF. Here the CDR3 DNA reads TGTGCCTGGAGTGTTTCGTACACCATATATTTT.

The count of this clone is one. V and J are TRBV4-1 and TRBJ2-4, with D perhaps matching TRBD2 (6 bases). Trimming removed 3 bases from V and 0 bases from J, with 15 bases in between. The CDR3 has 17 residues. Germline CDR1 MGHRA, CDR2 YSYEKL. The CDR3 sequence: CASSQGTLALAKNIQYF. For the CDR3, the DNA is TGCGCCAGCAGCCAGGGCACACTAGCCCTAGCCAAAAACATTCAGTACTTC.

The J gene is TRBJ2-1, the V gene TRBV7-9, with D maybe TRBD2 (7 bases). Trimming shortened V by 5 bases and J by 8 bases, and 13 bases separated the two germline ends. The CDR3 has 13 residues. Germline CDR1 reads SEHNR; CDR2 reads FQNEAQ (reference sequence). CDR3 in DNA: TGTGCCAGCAGCCCCCGGGGGGCGGATGAGCAGTTCTTC. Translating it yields CASSPRGADEQFF. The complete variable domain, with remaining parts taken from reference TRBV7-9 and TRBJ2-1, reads DTGVSQNPRHKITKRGQNVTFRCDPISEHNRLYWYRQTLGQGPEFLTYFQNEAQLEKSRLLSDRFSAERPKGSFSTLEIQRTEQGDSAMYLCASSPRGADEQFFGPGTRLTVL.

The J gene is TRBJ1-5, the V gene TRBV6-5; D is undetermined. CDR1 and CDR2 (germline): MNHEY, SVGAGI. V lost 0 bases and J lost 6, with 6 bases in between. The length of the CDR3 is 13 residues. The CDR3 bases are TGTGCCAGCAGTTACTCGCCCGGTCAGCCCCAGCATTTT. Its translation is CASSYSPGQPQHF.

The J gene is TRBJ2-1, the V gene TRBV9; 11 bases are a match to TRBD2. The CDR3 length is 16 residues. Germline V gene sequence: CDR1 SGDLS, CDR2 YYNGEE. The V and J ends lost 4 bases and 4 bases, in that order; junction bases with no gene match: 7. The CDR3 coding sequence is TGTGCCAGCAGCCCAAGAACTAGCGGGGGTTACAATGAGCAGTTCTTC. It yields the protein CASSPRTSGGYNEQFF.